This TCR delta chain was profiled in a study of Vδ1+ human thymocytes (dated by TCRdb to the late 2010s). Regarding the study in general: As a data resource, the study described the mRNA-level TRG and TRD CDR3 repertoires found in highly purified Vdelta1+ thymocytes taken from young children. The multiplex-based CDR3 amplicon strategy had previously been validated against 5'RACE-based CDR3 amplicon generation methods.

RNA extraction was performed with the RNeasy mini kit, and reverse transcription was done with Superscript III. CDR3 amplicons were generated by multiplex PCR with pooled V-gene forward primers and a constant-region reverse primer carrying Illumina adaptor overhangs. Amplicons were gel-purified, then indexed with Nextera index primers over around 8 extra PCR cycles and purified with AMPure XP beads. The libraries were sequenced on an Illumina MiSeq using paired-end 250 bp reads, dual indexing and an approximately 19% PhiX spike-in. The original methods were these. FastQC was used to check read quality, and ea-utils fastq-join was used to merge TRG read pairs. Annotation of sequences was performed with IMGT/HighV-QUEST, only productive sequences with unambiguous V-gene assignment were retained, and clonotypes were defined by identical CDR3 sequence. For downstream analysis, VDJtools 1.1.1, tcR 2.2.3, Treemap and vegan Shannon diversity in R 3.4.4 were used. TCRdb reran clone calling on the public reads with CATT; rows sharing one DNA sequence were then combined. The V and J calls, along with clone size, are taken from TCRdb and not from the paper's own processing. This sample holds about 58,000 delta-chain clones; about 16% were observed only once. The top ten constitute 0.3% to 0.5% of the sample.

This clone showed up just a few times. Its specific antigen is unknown. Per-nucleotide qualities are absent, and no much larger clonotype sits a single base away. Including the terminal cysteine and phenylalanine, the CDR3 comprises 15 residues. This entry keeps only the CDR3 DNA: 45 bases, framed from base 1. Germline trimming: 5 bases from V, 5 bases from J; junction bases outside gene matches: 14. The germline V gene specifies NSMFDY as CDR1 and ISSIKDK as CDR2. Thymic samples were depleted of alphabeta T cells, then CD3+ TCRVdelta1+ TCRVdelta2- thymocytes were FACS-sorted. The purity of the sorted Vdelta1+ thymocytes fell between roughly 98% and 99.6%. Thymic specimens came from seven to nine paediatric patients undergoing corrective cardiac surgery, aged from roughly 5 days to 16 months. The thymic tissue was dispersed, and mononuclear cells were isolated using a Histopaque-1077 density gradient. Staining used anti-TCRVdelta1 clone TS8.2, anti-TCRVdelta2 clone B6, anti-CD3 clone HIT3a and anti-TCRalphabeta clone IP26 antibodies.

Overall study outcomes, separate from this receptor: Although sort purity was high, roughly 20% of thymic TRD sequences were Vdelta2 (with a few Vdelta3), in contrast to the peripheral blood Vdelta1+ controls. Many TRG clonotypes were shared between donors (up to about 6.9x10^3), whereas TRD repertoires were essentially private (max roughly 120 shared). Thymic TRG and TRD repertoires appeared highly polyclonal with Gaussian CDR3 length distributions, unlike oligoclonal peripheral blood repertoires. The use of highly purified populations and single-cell validation was advised by the authors, since misinterpretation of bulk repertoire data could be caused by unexpected Vdelta2 sequences. Because no clustering by age or sex was seen, donors were not stratified by age or sex in the analyses.

The sequence came from a girl under three years old who had congenital heart surgery. The chain is assembled from TRAV29/DV5 and TRDJ4; TRDD3 aligns with 11 central bases. Sample: Vdelta1+ gamma-delta thymocytes from the thymus. This specimen's cell subset or site label, interpreted: FACS-sorted CD3+ TCRalphabeta- TCRVdelta1+ TCRVdelta2- thymocytes. The CDR3 here reads CAAPGAGGYKRPLIF. The base sequence is TGTGCAGCCCCTGGAGCTGGGGGATACAAACGGCCCCTGATCTTT.